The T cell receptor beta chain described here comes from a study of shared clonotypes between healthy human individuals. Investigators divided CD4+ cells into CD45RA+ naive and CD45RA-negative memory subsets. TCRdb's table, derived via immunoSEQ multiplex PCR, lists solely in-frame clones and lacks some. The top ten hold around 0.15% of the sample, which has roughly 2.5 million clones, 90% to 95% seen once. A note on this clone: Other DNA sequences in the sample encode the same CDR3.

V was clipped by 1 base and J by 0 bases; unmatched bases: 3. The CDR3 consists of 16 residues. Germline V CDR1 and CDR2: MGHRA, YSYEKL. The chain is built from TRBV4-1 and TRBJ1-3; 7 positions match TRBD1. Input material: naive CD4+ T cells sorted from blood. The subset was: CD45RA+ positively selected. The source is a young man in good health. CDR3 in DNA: TGCGCCAGCAGCCAAGGCGGGACAGACTCTGGAAACACCATATATTTT. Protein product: CASSQGGTDSGNTIYF.